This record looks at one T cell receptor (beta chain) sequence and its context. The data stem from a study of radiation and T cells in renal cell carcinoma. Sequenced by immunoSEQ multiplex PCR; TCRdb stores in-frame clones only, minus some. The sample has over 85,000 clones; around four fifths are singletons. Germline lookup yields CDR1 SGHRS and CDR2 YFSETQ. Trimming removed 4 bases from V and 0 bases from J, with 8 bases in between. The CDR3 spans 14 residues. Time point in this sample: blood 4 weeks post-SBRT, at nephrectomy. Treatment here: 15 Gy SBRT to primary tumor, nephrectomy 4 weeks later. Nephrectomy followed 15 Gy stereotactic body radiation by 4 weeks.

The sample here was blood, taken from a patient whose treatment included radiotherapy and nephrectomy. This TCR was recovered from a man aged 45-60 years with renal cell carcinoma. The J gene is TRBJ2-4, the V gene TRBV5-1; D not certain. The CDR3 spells CASSPALAKNIQYF. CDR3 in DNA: TGCGCCAGCAGCCCCGCCCTAGCCAAAAACATTCAGTACTTC. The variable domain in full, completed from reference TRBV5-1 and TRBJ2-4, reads KAGVTQTPRYLIKTRGQQVTLSCSPISGHRSVSWYQQTPGQGLQFLFEYFSETQRNKGNFPGRFSGRQFSNSRSEMNVSTLELGDSALYLCASSPALAKNIQYFGAGTRLSVL.